The clone carrying this T cell receptor beta chain was counted between two and nine times. Its antigen is currently unknown. The data originate from a study of CD8 T cells in ankylosing spondylitis. Study-wide points: For ankylosing spondylitis blood, a TCR beta motif of about 8 highly homologous variants appeared characteristic. Researchers reportedly found disease-linked clones significantly enriched in matched ankylosing spondylitis synovial fluid.

Per germline, CDR1 SNHLY and CDR2 FYNNEI. This CDR3 contains 14 residues. Trimming pared 1 base from V and 5 bases from J, leaving 11 bases between. Quantitative 5'-RACE with molecular barcodes produced the TCR beta libraries. In TCRdb, the 5' RACE reads were re-called with MiXCR into one record per CDR3 protein. The sample has about 440,000 distinct CDR3 sequences, approximately 17% seen once. This TCR was sampled from a male donor with ankylosing spondylitis. The V and J genes are TRBV2 and TRBJ2-5; D is uncertain. Sequencing was carried out using blood, either unsorted or a sorted T cell fraction (not recorded which). CDR3 bases: TGTGCCAGCAGTGAAGGATTAGTTCAGGAGACCCAGTACTTC. Its protein is CASSEGLVQETQYF.